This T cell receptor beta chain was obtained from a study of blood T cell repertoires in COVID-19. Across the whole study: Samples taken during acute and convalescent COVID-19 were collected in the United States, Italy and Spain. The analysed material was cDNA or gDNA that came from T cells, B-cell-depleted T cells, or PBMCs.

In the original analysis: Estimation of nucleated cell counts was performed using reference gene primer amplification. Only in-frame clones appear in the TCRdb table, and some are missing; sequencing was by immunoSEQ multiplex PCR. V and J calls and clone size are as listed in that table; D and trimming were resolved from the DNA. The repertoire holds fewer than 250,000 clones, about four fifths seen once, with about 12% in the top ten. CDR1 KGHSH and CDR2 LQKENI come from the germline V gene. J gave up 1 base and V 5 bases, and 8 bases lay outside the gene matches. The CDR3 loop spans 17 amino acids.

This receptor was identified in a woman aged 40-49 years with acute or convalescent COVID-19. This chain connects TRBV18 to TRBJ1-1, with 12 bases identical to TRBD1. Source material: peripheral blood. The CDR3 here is CASSRLPGQGANTEAFF. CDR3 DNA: TGTGCCAGCTCAAGGCTTCCGGGACAGGGGGCGAACACTGAAGCTTTCTTT.